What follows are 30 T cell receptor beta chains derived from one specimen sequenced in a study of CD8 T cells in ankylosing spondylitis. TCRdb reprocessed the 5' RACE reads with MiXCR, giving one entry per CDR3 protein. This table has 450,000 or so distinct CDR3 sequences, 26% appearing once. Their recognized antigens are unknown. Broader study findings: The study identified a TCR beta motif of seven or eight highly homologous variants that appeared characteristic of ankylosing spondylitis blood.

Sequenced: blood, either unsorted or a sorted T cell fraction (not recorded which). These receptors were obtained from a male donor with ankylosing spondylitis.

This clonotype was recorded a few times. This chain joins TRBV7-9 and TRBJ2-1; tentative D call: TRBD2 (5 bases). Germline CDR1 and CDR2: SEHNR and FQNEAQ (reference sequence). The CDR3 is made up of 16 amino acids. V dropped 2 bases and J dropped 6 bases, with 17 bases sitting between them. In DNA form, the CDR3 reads TGTGCCAGCAGCTTAAGGTCGATCGGGGAAGCCAATGAGCAGTTCTTC. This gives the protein CASSLRSIGEANEQFF.

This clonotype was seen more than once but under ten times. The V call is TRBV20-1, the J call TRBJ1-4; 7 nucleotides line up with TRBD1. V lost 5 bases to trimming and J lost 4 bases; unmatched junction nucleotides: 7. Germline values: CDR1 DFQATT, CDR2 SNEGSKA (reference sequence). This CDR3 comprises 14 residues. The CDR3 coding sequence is TGCAGTGCTTCACCGGGACAGATTAATGAAAAACTGTTTTTT. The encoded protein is CSASPGQINEKLFF.

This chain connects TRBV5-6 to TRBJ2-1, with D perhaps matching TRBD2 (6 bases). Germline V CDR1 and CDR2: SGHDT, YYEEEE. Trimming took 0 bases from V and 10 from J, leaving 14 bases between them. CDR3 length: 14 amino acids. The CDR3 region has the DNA TGTGCCAGCAGCTTGGCCCGGGGGACTGAGGAGCAGTTCTTC. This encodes CASSLARGTEEQFF.

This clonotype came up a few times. CDR3 loop: CSARGTVDNQPQHF. For the CDR3, the DNA is TGCAGTGCTAGAGGGACAGTCGACAATCAGCCCCAGCATTTT. The chain employs TRBV20-1 and TRBJ1-5; D might be TRBD1 (6 bases). Germline CDR1 DFQATT, CDR2 SNEGSKA (reference sequence). This CDR3 region has 14 residues. The ends were cut back, 1 base at V and 3 bases at J, with 10 bases in the middle.

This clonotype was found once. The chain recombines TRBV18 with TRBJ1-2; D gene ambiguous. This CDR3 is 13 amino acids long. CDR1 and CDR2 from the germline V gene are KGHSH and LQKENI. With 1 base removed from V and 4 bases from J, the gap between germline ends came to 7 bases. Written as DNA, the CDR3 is TGTGCCAGCTCACCACAGGAGCTCTATGGCTACACCTTC. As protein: CASSPQELYGYTF.

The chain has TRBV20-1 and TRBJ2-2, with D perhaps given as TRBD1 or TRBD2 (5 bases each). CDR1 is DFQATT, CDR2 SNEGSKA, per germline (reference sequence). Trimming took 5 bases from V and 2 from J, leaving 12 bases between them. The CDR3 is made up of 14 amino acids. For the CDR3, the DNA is TGCAGTGCTGGAAGGGACCGAAACACCGGGGAGCTGTTTTTT. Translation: CSAGRDRNTGELFF.

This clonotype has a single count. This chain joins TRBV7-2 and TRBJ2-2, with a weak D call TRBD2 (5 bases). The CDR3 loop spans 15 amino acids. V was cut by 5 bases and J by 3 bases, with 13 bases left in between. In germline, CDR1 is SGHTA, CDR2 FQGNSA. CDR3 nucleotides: TGTGCCAGCAGCCCCTCCGGACTTTACACCGGGGAGCTGTTTTTT. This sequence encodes CASSPSGLYTGELFF.

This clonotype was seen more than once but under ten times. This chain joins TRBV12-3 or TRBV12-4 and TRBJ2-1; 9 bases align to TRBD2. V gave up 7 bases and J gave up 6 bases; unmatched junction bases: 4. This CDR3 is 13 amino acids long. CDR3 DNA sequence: TGTGCCAGCAAGACTAGCGGCCCCAATGAGCAGTTCTTC. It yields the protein CASKTSGPNEQFF.

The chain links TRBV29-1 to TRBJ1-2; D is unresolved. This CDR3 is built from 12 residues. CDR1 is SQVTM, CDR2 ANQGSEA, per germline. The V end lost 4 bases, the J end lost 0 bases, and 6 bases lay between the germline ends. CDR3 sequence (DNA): TGCAGCGTTGCTTCTTCTAACTATGGCTACACCTTC. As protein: CSVASSNYGYTF.

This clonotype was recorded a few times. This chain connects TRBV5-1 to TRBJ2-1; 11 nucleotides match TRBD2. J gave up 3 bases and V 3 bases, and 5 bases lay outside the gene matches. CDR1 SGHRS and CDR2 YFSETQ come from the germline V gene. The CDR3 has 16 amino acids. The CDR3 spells CASSSGLAAVYNEQFF. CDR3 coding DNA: TGCGCCAGCAGCTCGGGACTAGCGGCGGTCTACAATGAGCAGTTCTTC.

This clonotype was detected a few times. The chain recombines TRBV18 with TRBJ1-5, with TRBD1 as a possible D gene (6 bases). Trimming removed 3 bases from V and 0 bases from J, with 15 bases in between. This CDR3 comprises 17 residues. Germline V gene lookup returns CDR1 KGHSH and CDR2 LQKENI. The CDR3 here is CASSPTSGQDSNQPQHF. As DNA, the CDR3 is TGTGCCAGCTCACCGACCTCGGGACAAGATAGCAATCAGCCCCAGCATTTT.

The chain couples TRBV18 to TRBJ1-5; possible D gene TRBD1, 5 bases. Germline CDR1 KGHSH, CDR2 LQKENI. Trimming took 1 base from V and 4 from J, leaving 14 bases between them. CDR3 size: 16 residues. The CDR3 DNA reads TGTGCCAGCTCACCACGGGCGACAGAATTTAATCAGCCCCAGCATTTT. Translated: CASSPRATEFNQPQHF.

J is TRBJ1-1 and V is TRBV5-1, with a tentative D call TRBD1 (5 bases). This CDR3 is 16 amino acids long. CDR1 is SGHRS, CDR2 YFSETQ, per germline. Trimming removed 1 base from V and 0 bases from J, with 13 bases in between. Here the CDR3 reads CASSLPQASLNTEAFF. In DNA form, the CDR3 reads TGCGCCAGCAGCTTGCCACAGGCCTCCTTGAACACTGAAGCTTTCTTT.

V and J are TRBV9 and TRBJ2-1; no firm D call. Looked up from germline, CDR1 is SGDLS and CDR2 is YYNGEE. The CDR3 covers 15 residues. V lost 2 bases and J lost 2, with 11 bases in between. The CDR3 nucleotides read TGTGCCAGCAGCGTCGACTCGGCCCCCTACAATGAGCAGTTCTTC. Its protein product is CASSVDSAPYNEQFF.

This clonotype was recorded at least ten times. The CDR3 spells CASSEGAGGSNQPQHF. The DNA of the CDR3 is TGTGCCAGCAGTGAAGGGGCAGGGGGAAGCAATCAGCCCCAGCATTTT. The V call is TRBV6-1, the J call TRBJ1-5; 7 bases align to TRBD1. The CDR3 contains 16 residues. Germline assignment: CDR1 MNHNS and CDR2 SASEGT. Unmatched junction bases numbered 4, after V lost 1 base and J lost 1 base.

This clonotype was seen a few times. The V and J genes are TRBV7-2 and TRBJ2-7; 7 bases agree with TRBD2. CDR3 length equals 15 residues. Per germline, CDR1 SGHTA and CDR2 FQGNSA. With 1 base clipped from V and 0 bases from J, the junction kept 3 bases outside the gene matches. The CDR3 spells CASSLVSGGSYEQYF. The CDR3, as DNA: TGTGCCAGCAGCTTAGTTTCGGGGGGCTCCTACGAGCAGTACTTC.

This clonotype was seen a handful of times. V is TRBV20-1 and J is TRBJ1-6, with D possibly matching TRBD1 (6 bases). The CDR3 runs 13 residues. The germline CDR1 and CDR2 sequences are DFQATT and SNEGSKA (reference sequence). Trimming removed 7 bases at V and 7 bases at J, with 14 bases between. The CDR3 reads CSVNREANSPLHF. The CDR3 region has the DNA TGCAGTGTGAACAGGGAAGCAAATTCACCCCTCCACTTT.

CDR3 in DNA: TGCAGTGCTAGGGGACTTTCCTACGAGCAGTACGTC. Amino acids: CSARGLSYEQYV. This chain joins TRBV20-1 and TRBJ2-7, with a weak D call TRBD2 (6 bases). Germline lookup yields CDR1 DFQATT and CDR2 SNEGSKA (reference sequence). The V and J ends lost 3 bases and 1 base respectively, with 7 bases between them. The CDR3 loop spans 12 amino acids.

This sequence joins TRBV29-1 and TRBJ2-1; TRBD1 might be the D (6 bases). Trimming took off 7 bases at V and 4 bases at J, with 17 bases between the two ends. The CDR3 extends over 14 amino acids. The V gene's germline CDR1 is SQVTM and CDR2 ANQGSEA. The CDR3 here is CSAKLVQGYNEQFF. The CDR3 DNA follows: TGCAGCGCTAAGTTGGTACAGGGTTACAATGAGCAGTTCTTC.

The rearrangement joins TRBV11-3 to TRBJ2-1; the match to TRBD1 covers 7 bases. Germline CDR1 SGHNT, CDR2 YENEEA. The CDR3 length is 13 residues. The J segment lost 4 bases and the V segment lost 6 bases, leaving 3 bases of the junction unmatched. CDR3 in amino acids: CASSKTGYNEQFF. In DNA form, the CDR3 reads TGTGCCAGCAGTAAGACAGGGTACAATGAGCAGTTCTTC.

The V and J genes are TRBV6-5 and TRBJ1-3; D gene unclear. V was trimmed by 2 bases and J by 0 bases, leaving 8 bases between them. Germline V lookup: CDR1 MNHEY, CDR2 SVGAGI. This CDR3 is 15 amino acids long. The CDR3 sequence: CASSYRGSSGNTIYF. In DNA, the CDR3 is TGTGCCAGCAGTTACCGCGGGAGCTCTGGAAACACCATATATTTT.

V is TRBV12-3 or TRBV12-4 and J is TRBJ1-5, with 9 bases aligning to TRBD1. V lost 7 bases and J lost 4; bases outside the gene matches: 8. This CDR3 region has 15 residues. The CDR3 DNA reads TGTGCCAGCACACATTGGGGGACAGGGAATCAGCCCCAGCATTTT. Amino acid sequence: CASTHWGTGNQPQHF.

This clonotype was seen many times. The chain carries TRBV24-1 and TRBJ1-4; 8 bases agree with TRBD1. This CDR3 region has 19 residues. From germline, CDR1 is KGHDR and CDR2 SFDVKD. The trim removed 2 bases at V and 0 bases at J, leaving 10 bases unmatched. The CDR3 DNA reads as TGTGCCACCAGTGATTCCCGGACAGGGAGGGGATCAACTAATGAAAAACTGTTTTTT. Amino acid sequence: CATSDSRTGRGSTNEKLFF.

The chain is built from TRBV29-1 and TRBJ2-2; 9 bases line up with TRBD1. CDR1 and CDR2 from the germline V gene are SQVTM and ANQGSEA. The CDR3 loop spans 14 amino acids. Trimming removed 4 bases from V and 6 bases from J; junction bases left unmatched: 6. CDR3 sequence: CSVGGQGVAGELFF. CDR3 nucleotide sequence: TGCAGCGTTGGGGGACAGGGCGTTGCCGGGGAGCTGTTTTTT.

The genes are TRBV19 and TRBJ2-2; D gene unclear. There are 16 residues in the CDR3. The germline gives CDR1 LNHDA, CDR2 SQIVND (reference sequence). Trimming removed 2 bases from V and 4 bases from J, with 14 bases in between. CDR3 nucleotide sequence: TGTGCCAGTAGTATAAAGATATCCTCAGCCACCGGGGAGCTGTTTTTT. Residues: CASSIKISSATGELFF.

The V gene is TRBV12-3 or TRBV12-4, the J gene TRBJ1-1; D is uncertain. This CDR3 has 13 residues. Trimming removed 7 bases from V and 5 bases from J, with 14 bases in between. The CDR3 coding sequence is TGTGCCAGCACTCCTCGCTTGGGAACTGAAGCTTTCTTT. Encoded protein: CASTPRLGTEAFF.

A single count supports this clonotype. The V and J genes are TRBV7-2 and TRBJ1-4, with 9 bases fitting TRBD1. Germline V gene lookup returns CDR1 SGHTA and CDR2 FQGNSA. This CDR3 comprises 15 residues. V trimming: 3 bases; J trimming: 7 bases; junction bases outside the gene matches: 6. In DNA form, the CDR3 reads TGTGCCAGCAGCTTCCCGGGACAGGGAGGTGAAAAACTGTTTTTT. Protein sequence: CASSFPGQGGEKLFF.

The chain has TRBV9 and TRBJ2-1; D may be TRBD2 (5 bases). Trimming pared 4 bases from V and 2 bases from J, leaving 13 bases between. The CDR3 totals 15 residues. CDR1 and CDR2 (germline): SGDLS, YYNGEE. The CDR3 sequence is CASSYAGEPYNEQFF. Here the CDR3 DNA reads TGTGCCAGCAGCTACGCGGGCGAGCCCTACAATGAGCAGTTCTTC.

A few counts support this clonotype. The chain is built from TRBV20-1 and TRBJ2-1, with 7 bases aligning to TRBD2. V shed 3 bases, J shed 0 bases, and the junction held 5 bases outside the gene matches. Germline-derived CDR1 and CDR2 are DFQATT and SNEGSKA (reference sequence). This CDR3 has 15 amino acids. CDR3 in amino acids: CSASWRGSSYNEQFF. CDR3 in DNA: TGCAGTGCTAGTTGGCGGGGGAGCTCCTACAATGAGCAGTTCTTC.

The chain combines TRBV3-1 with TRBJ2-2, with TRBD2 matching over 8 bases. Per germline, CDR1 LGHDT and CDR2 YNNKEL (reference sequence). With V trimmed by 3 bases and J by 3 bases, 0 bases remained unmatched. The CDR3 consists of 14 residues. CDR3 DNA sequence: TGTGCCAGCAGCCACGGGGGGGACACCGGGGAGCTGTTTTTT. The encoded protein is CASSHGGDTGELFF.